A single sample gave rise to the 14 T cell receptor beta chains below, sequenced in a study of blood T cell repertoires in COVID-19. Repertoires were generated with immunoSEQ multiplex PCR, while TCRdb's copy carries only in-frame clones and drops some. The data show roughly 180,000 clones, with less than 85% seen just once and 8.1% held by the top ten. The source material was peripheral blood. Receptors originate from a woman aged 55-69 years with COVID-19, enrolled during active disease.

This chain links TRBV5-1 with TRBJ2-1; 7 bases are shared with TRBD1. V trimming: 1 base; J trimming: 8 bases; junction bases outside the gene matches: 9. CDR3 length equals 15 residues. Germline V gives CDR1 SGHRS, CDR2 YFSETQ. This chain's CDR3 is CASSLNRGGIDEQFF. The CDR3, as DNA: TGCGCCAGCAGCTTGAACAGGGGTGGGATCGATGAGCAGTTCTTC.

The chain has TRBV5-4 and TRBJ2-3; 11 bases line up with TRBD2. The CDR3 contains 16 residues. Losses at the gene ends were 3 bases for V and 4 bases for J; bases not matched to a gene: 7. The germline CDR1 and CDR2 sequences are SGHNT and YYREEE (reference sequence). CDR3 sequence (DNA): TGTGCCAGCAGCTCGGGACTAGCGGTAGTAGCAGATACGCAGTATTTT. Amino acid sequence: CASSSGLAVVADTQYF. The variable domain in full, completed from reference TRBV5-4 and TRBJ2-3, reads ETGVTQSPTHLIKTRGQQVTLRCSSQSGHNTVSWYQQALGQGPQFIFQYYREEENGRGNFPPRFSGLQFPNYSSELNVNALELDDSALYLCASSSGLAVVADTQYFGPGTRLTVL.

DNA of the CDR3: TGCGCCAGCAGCTTAAGAGGGAGGGCCGATACCGGGGAGCTGTTTTTT. Its translation: CASSLRGRADTGELFF. The V and J genes are TRBV5-1 and TRBJ2-2, with 7 bases identical to TRBD2. The V segment lost 2 bases and the J segment 5 bases; nucleotides outside the gene matches: 9. This CDR3 spans 16 amino acids. Germline V CDR1 and CDR2: SGHRS, YFSETQ.

The V and J genes are TRBV28 and TRBJ2-5; D perhaps matches TRBD1 (5 bases). The V end lost 2 bases, the J end lost 2 bases, and 15 bases lay between the germline ends. The CDR3 is 16 residues long. Germline CDR1 is MDHEN and CDR2 is SYDVKM. The CDR3 sequence: CASSLPDMTVQETQYF. The CDR3 nucleotides read TGTGCCAGCAGTTTACCAGACATGACAGTTCAAGAGACCCAGTACTTC. The whole variable domain, filled in from reference TRBV28 and TRBJ2-5, reads DVKVTQSSRYLVKRTGEKVFLECVQDMDHENMFWYRQDPGLGLRLIYFSYDVKMKEKGDIPEGYSVSREKKERFSLILESASTNQTSMYLCASSLPDMTVQETQYFGPGTRLLVL.

The V gene is TRBV19, the J gene TRBJ1-5, with 11 bases lining up with TRBD1. Losses at the gene ends were 3 bases for V and 7 bases for J; bases not matched to a gene: 5. The germline gives CDR1 LNHDA, CDR2 SQIVND (reference sequence). The CDR3 sequence is 15 residues long. DNA of the CDR3: TGTGCCAGTAGTATCCACCGGGACAGGGGGCAGCCCCAGCATTTT. Its protein is CASSIHRDRGQPQHF. The full variable domain, completed using reference TRBV19 and TRBJ1-5, is DGGITQSPKYLFRKEGQNVTLSCEQNLNHDAMYWYRQDPGQGLRLIYYSQIVNDFQKGDIAEGYSVSREKKESFPLTVTSAQKNPTAFYLCASSIHRDRGQPQHFGDGTRLSIL.

This clone has just a few counts. This sequence joins TRBV9 and TRBJ1-2; a weak D match, TRBD1 (6 bases). Trimming removed 4 bases from V and 1 base from J, with 23 bases in between. Germline CDR1 is SGDLS and CDR2 is YYNGEE. This CDR3 contains 18 residues. CDR3 coding DNA: TGTGCCAGCAGCCTTCACTCGGGGGGGCCAAAACTTAACTATGGCTACACCTTC. It specifies CASSLHSGGPKLNYGYTF.

The chain couples TRBV4-2 to TRBJ2-1, with TRBD2 matching over 8 bases. This CDR3 is built from 18 residues. Unmatched junction bases numbered 7, after V lost 0 bases and J lost 0 bases. The germline V gene encodes CDR1 LGHNA and CDR2 YNFKEQ. The CDR3 is CASSQDKGAGGSYNEQFF. The CDR3 nucleotides read TGTGCCAGCAGCCAAGATAAGGGTGCGGGGGGCTCCTACAATGAGCAGTTCTTC.

The CDR3 sequence is CASSLRAGLAGPTGELFF. For the CDR3, the DNA is TGTGCCAGCAGTTTACGTGCCGGACTAGCGGGACCAACCGGGGAGCTGTTTTTT. The chain uses TRBV27 and TRBJ2-2; 12 positions agree with TRBD2. The CDR3 sequence is 18 residues long. Germline V gene sequence: CDR1 MNHEY, CDR2 SMNVEV (reference sequence). The J segment lost 5 bases and the V segment lost 2 bases, leaving 9 bases of the junction unmatched.

The J gene is TRBJ2-7, the V gene TRBV28, with 9 bases fitting TRBD1. V was pared by 6 bases and J by 6 bases, with 9 bases of the junction left unmatched. This CDR3 has 14 residues. Per germline, CDR1 MDHEN and CDR2 SYDVKM. CDR3 nucleotide sequence: TGTGCCAGCAGCTTAGGGACAGGGCGAGGCGAGCAGTACTTC. This codes for CASSLGTGRGEQYF.

The chain links TRBV4-3 to TRBJ2-7; TRBD1 matches at 7 bases. The CDR3 spans 14 residues. In germline, CDR1 is LGHNA, CDR2 YSLEER. V lost 4 bases and J lost 1; bases outside the gene matches: 4. CDR3 amino acids: CASSRTGSSYEQYF. The CDR3 coding sequence is TGCGCCAGCAGCCGGACAGGATCTTCCTACGAGCAGTACTTC.

The chain links TRBV5-1 to TRBJ2-7, with 9 bases lining up with TRBD1. Germline V gene lookup returns CDR1 SGHRS and CDR2 YFSETQ. V lost 0 bases and J lost 6; bases outside the gene matches: 7. The CDR3 extends over 15 amino acids. CDR3 DNA sequence: TGCGCCAGCAGCTTGGGCGGGACAGGGTTCCGCGAGCAGTACTTC. Translated, it gives CASSLGGTGFREQYF.

The chain links TRBV28 to TRBJ2-7; D perhaps matches TRBD2 (6 bases). CDR3 length: 13 residues. Germline assignment: CDR1 MDHEN and CDR2 SYDVKM. DNA for the CDR3: TGTGCCAGCAGTGACCTAATTGGAGGGGCTGGAGGCGTC. The encoded protein is CASSDLIGGAGGV.

This rearrangement joins TRBV7-8 to TRBJ1-5; TRBD1 aligns across 11 bases. V lost 4 bases, J lost 2 bases, and 1 base stayed unmatched. The CDR3 has 15 amino acids. CDR1 SGHVS and CDR2 FQNEAQ come from the germline V gene. CDR3 residues: CASSWGQGGNQPQHF. In nucleotides, the CDR3 is TGTGCCAGCAGCTGGGGACAGGGGGGCAATCAGCCCCAGCATTTT.

This clone was recorded only once. The chain links TRBV18 to TRBJ2-3; 14 bases match TRBD2. Germline V gives CDR1 KGHSH, CDR2 LQKENI. V lost 6 bases to trimming and J lost 0 bases; unmatched junction nucleotides: 8. There are 18 residues in the CDR3. The CDR3 DNA reads as TGTGCCAGCTCTCCCCGGACTAGCGGGGGGACGAGCACAGATACGCAGTATTTT. This codes for CASSPRTSGGTSTDTQYF.